What follows is one TCR beta chain and its context. What it binds is not known. The entry originates in a study of CD8 T cells in Susac syndrome. Study conclusions and caveats: Acknowledgment was made by the study that its TCR sequencing and HLA analysis involved a relatively small number of individuals.

Reverse transcription of roughly 0.45 to 1 ug RNA was performed with random hexamers. Multiplex PCR with immunoSEQ amplified the TCR beta CDR3 across 54 Vbeta and 13 Jbeta. TCRdb ran MiXCR on the immunoSEQ multiplex PCR reads and lists one entry per CDR3 protein. There are around 71,000 distinct CDR3 sequences in the sample; roughly 93% occur only once, and less than 0.16% lies in the top ten. Germline values: CDR1 SNHLY, CDR2 FYNNEI. CDR3 length: 15 residues. V trimming: 6 bases; J trimming: 3 bases; junction bases outside the gene matches: 5. This TCR derives from a human donor with Susac syndrome. The sample taken for sequencing was CD4+ T cells from PBMCs. The chain carries TRBV2 and TRBJ2-1, with 10 bases fitting TRBD1. The CDR3 DNA sequence: TGTGCCAGCAGATTGGGACAGGGGTTCTACAATGAGCAGTTCTTC. It yields the protein CASRLGQGFYNEQFF. Full variable domain (rest looked up from reference TRBV2 and TRBJ2-1): EPEVTQTPSHQVTQMGQEVILRCVPISNHLYFYWYRQILGQKVEFLVSFYNNEISEKSEIFDDQFSVERPDGSNFTLKIRSTKLEDSAMYFCASRLGQGFYNEQFFGPGTRLTVL.